This section outlines one TCR beta chain sequence together with its context. This clone was counted between two and nine times. Its antigen is unknown. Per-nucleotide qualities are absent, and no much larger clonotype sits a single base away. The donors were healthy, HIV-negative adults with no recently reported acute infections or vaccinations. Only Caucasian adults living in Nashville, Tennessee, USA were represented among the donors. Magnetic negative selection was used to enrich CD4+ T cells, after which naive cells were positively selected on CD45RA and the negative fraction became the memory subset. Blood was obtained by leukapheresis, after which PBMCs were separated by Ficoll-Histopaque density gradient centrifugation and cryopreserved in liquid nitrogen vapor phase. Analytical flow cytometry was used to check the purity and quantity of each magnetically sorted T cell population. From each sorted fraction, genomic DNA was isolated and quantified by UV absorbance on a Nanodrop 2000c.

The record originates from a study of shared clonotypes between healthy human individuals (dated by TCRdb to 2020 to 2022). Context from the whole study: Two women and a few men aged 18 to 49 years were included in the cohort. For each donor, CD4 naive and CD4 memory were each run on three plates, CD8 naive on two plates, and CD8 memory on one plate. To estimate repertoire size and how much clonotype sharing occurs between individuals, the study deeply sequenced the blood TCR repertoires of a handful of healthy adults. Libraries were prepared and TCR repertoires were sequenced by different laboratories using diverse techniques, in order to increase sequencing depth and limit assay-specific biases. Between about 0.8 and 9 billion PBMCs per donor were obtained by leukapheresis. Broader findings and caveats from the paper: Only blood was sampled, and tissue TCR repertoires likely differ from those in blood. Clonotypes shared by all four sorted-subset donors showed higher generation probabilities than non-shared clonotypes. Because the study included only a small number of donors, the genetic and exposure-history diversity represented was limited. Across a few donors, approximately 5% of naive CD4, more than 3% of naive CD8, about 2.3% of memory CD4, and roughly 0.4% of memory CD8 clonotypes were shared. Pairwise subsampling indicated that sequencing depth was expected to affect the degree of clonotype sharing among donors. Naive subsets generally had larger estimated clonotype richness than memory subsets. Incomplete sequencing was indicated by rarefaction of sorted-subset datasets, despite the large sequencing depth.

Using the deep immunoSEQ assay, multiplex PCR amplified TCR CDR3 regions from genomic DNA. Genomic DNA extracted from each cell subset was distributed evenly over all wells of several immunoSEQ 96-well plates, and each plate served as one replicate. For sorted subsets, each replicate PCR was loaded with around 200 ng genomic DNA, equivalent to roughly 30,000 T cell genomes. Purified libraries were measured with a Qubit 3.0 fluorometer, size-checked on a Bioanalyzer 2100, and measured again with the KAPA Library Quantification kit. Every immunoSEQ 96-well plate was sequenced on a separate single-read 150-cycle Illumina NextSeq 550 flow cell. The original methods were these. Because the immunoSEQ output held only junctional sequences and lacked quality scores, the filtering could not match the filtering applied to full-length reads. Sequences were annotated with PyIR, a Python wrapper for IgBLAST v1.9, and V/J genes and CDR3 were assigned using IMGT germline references. Reads were removed for weak V/J assignments (E-value above 1e-6), missing CDR3, stop codons, out-of-frame junctions, or ambiguous translated residues. V3J clonotypes were defined by identical inferred V gene, J gene, and CDR3 amino acid sequence. The percentage overlap between two repertoires was calculated by dividing the number of shared unique clonotypes by the size of the smaller repertoire. RTK rarefaction, the Chao1 estimator, and Recon v2.1 estimates of unobserved clonotypes were used to assess repertoire richness. For all TCRbeta clonotypes obtained by the gDNA method from several donors, generation probabilities were computed with OLGA. In its TCRdb copy, this immuneACCESS table keeps in-frame sequences only and misses some clones. Where compared with another copy, unresolved V genes explain less than half of these, and the others have no known cause. V and J calls and clone size are as listed in that table; D and trimming were resolved from the DNA. In this sample the table shows about 2,500,000 clones, over 85% of which occur a single time. The ten top clones hold over 0.12% of the sample.

The sample consisted of naive CD4+ T cells sorted from blood. Sample cell subset or site, as interpreted from the label and publication: CD45RA+ positively selected. The receptor was isolated from a man younger than 30 in good health.

The DNA sequence is given as TGCGCCAGCAGTACCAATAGCGGGACATCCAATCAGCCCCAGCATTTT. Translated, this gives CASSTNSGTSNQPQHF. The chain links TRBV10-2 with TRBJ1-5; perhaps TRBD1 is the D gene, with 6 bases matching. As encoded in the germline V gene, CDR1 is WSHSY while CDR2 is SAAADI. V is shortened by 5 bases, J by 3 bases, and the region joining them spans 17 bases. The CDR3 starts with the cysteine, ends with the phenylalanine, and has 16 residues. Only the CDR3 part of the read is kept: 48 bases, read in frame from the first base.